This paragraph reports one TCR beta chain. Sequenced by immunoSEQ multiplex PCR; TCRdb stores in-frame clones only, minus some. The profile shows some 100,000 clones, about 94% of them singletons. This specimen comes from a study of T cell changes during pregnancy in multiple sclerosis. This receptor was obtained from a female donor with multiple sclerosis, enrolled in a pregnancy study. The sample consisted of peripheral blood, taken before pregnancy.

In DNA, the CDR3 is TGTGCCAGCAGTACAGACAGGGTTGAGACCCAGTACTTC. Translation: CASSTDRVETQYF. This chain joins TRBV27 and TRBJ2-5; 7 bases are shared with TRBD1. Trimming cost V 5 bases and J 5 bases; bases outside gene matches: 5. Germline V CDR1 and CDR2: MNHEY, SMNVEV (reference sequence). CDR3 length: 13 amino acids.